The TCR beta chain described here comes from a study of technical replicates of blood from four donors. Produced via immunoSEQ multiplex PCR; TCRdb's table is partial and in-frame only. The table has over 60,000 clones, nearly 90% seen once. The CDR3 runs to 15 residues. The J segment lost 4 bases and the V segment lost 2 bases, leaving 7 bases of the junction unmatched. CDR1 is ENHRY and CDR2 is SYGVKD in the germline V gene. The receptor comes from a human donor in good health. Some clones in this sample may be carry-over from other donors' samples. V usage is TRBV10-3 and J usage is TRBJ1-2; 7 bases are shared with TRBD1. Sequenced input: PBMCs. The CDR3 DNA is TGTGCCATCAGTGAGGGTACAGGGGTTGGCTATGGCTACACCTTC. It encodes CAISEGTGVGYGYTF.